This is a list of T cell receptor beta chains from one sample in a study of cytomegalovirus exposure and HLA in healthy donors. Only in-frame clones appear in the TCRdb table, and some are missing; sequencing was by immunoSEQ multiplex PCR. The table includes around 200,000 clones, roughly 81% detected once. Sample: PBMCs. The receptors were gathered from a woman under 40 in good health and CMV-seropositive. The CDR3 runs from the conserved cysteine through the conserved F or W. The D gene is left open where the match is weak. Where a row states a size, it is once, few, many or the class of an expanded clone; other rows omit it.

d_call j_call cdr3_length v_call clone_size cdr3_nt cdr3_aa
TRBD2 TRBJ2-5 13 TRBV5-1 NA TGCGCCAGCAGCTCGGGAGGCAAGGAGACCCAGTACTTC CASSSGGKETQYF
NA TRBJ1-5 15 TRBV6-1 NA TGTGCCAGCAGTGAGCGCGGCAGTAGCAATCAGCCCCAGCATTTT CASSERGSSNQPQHF
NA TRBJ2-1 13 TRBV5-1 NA TGCGCCAGCAGCTTGGCCTCTTACAATGAGCAGTTCTTC CASSLASYNEQFF
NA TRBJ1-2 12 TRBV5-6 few TGTGCCAGCAGCGGACAGTTCTATGGCTACACCTTC CASSGQFYGYTF
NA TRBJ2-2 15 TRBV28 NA TGTGCCAGCAGCGGGACTCCGGGGAACACCGGGGAGCTGTTTTTT CASSGTPGNTGELFF
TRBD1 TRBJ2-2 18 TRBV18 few TGTGCCAGCTCACCCCAAGGGGGCTTGGGCGGTTCCACCGGGGAGCTGTTTTTT CASSPQGGLGGSTGELFF
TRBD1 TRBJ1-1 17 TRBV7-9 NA TGTGCCAGCAGCTTAGCGGGCGCAGGGTGGGACAGCACTGAAGCTTTCTTT CASSLAGAGWDSTEAFF
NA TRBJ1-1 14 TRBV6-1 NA TGTGCCGGAAGGTTGGGGAGCACCGACCGTCGGGCTTTCTTT CAGRLGSTDRRAFF
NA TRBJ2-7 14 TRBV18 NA TGTGCCAGCTCACCAGTTGTGAGCGCGGACGAGCAGTACTTC CASSPVVSADEQYF
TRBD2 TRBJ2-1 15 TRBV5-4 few TGTGCCAGCAGCCCGTCGACTAGCGGGGGGAATGAGCAGTTCTTC CASSPSTSGGNEQFF
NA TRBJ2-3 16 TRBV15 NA TGTGCCACCAGCAGAGATAGCGTCGCCCGCACAGATACGCAGTATTTT CATSRDSVARTDTQYF
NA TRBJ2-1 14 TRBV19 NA TGTGCCAGTAGTTCTTTCGGGATCGACAATGAGCAGTTCTTC CASSSFGIDNEQFF
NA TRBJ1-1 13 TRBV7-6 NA TGTGCCAGCAGCCTGAAGGAGAAGAGTGAAGCTTTCTTT CASSLKEKSEAFF
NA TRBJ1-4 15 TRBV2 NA TGTGCCAGCAGTGAAATTGCAGCAACTAATGAAAAACTGTTTTTT CASSEIAATNEKLFF